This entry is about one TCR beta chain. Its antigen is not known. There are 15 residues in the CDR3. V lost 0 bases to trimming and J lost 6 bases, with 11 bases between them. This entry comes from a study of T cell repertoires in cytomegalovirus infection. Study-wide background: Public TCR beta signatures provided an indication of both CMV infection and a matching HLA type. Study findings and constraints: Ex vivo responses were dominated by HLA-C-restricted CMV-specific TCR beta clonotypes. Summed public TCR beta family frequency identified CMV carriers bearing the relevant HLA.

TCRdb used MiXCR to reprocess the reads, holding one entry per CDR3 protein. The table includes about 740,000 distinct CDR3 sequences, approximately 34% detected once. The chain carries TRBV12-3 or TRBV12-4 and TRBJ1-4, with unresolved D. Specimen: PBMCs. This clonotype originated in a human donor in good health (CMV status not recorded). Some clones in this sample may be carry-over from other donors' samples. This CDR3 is CASSLARRPYEKLFF. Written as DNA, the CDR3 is TGTGCCAGCAGTTTAGCGCGTCGGCCCTATGAAAAACTGTTTTTT.